The clone carrying this T cell receptor beta chain was picked up one time. The data originate from a study of shared T cell receptors in the human thymus. The method was immunoSEQ multiplex PCR; TCRdb's version includes in-frame clones alone and lacks a portion of them. The table has hundreds of thousands of clones, roughly 90% seen once. Germline CDR1 reads SQVTM; CDR2 reads ANQGSEA. V gave up 0 bases and J gave up 6 bases; unmatched junction bases: 7. The CDR3 loop spans 15 amino acids. This same sample was also taken into another study, of human thymus T cells. That paper adds: Apparent skewing of V and J gene usage characterized both thymic and blood repertoires. What related research reported was that thymic repertoires overlapped highly among unrelated individuals.

Sequenced sample: thymocytes. The source is a boy younger than two with a congenital heart defect. This chain connects TRBV29-1 to TRBJ2-3, with TRBD1 matching over 9 bases. DNA for the CDR3: TGCAGCGTTGAAGACTGGGACAGGGAGGCGGATACGCAGTATTTT. This encodes CSVEDWDREADTQYF.